This T cell receptor beta chain emerged from a study of CD8 T cells in ankylosing spondylitis. Germline trimming cut 6 bases from V and 3 bases from J; bases unmatched to any gene: 8. CDR1 is MGHDK and CDR2 is SYGVNS in the germline V gene. CDR3 length: 15 amino acids. TCRdb reanalysed the 5' RACE reads using MiXCR and keeps one entry per CDR3 protein. The table lists 200,000 to 250,000 distinct CDR3 sequences, 10% of them singletons. This clonotype showed up many times. The chain uses TRBV25-1 and TRBJ2-3, with 8 bases identical to TRBD1. The sequence was obtained from a male donor with ankylosing spondylitis or in good health (not recorded which). Sample: blood, either unsorted or a sorted T cell fraction (not recorded which). CDR3 DNA: TGTGCCAGCAGGCCCGACAGGGGATTTACAGATACGCAGTATTTT. Translating it yields CASRPDRGFTDTQYF.